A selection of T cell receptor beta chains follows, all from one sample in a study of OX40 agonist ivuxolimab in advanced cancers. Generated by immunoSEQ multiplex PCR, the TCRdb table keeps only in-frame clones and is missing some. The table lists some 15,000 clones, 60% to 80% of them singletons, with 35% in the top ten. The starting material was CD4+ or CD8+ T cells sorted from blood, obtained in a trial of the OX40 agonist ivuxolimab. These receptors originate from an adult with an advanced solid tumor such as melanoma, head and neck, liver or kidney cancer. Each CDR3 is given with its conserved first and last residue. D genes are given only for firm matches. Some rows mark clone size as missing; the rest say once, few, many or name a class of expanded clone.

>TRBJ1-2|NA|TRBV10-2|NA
CASSENSAGNYGYTF
TGCGCCAGCAGTGAGAATTCGGCCGGTAACTATGGCTACACCTTC
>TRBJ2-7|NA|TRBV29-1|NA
CSVEGGTEESYEQYF
TGCAGCGTGGAGGGCGGGACAGAAGAATCCTACGAGCAGTACTTC
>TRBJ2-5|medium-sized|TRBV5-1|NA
CASSSPPDTNQETQYF
TGCGCCAGCAGCTCCCCACCGGACACGAACCAAGAGACCCAGTACTTC
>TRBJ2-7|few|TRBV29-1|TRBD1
CSVRDRVTYEQYF
TGCAGCGTCCGCGACAGGGTCACCTACGAGCAGTACTTC
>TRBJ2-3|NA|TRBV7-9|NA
CASSEAGSTDTQYF
TGTGCCAGCAGCGAGGCGGGGAGCACAGATACGCAGTATTTT
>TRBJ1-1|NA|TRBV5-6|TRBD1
CASSLGQGRPEAFF
TGTGCCAGCAGCTTGGGACAGGGTCGTCCTGAAGCTTTCTTT
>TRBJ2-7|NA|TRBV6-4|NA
CASSEYGGSSYEQYF
TGTGCCAGCAGTGAGTACGGGGGTTCGTCCTACGAGCAGTACTTC
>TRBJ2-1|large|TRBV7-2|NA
CASSLVDTILGHEQFF
TGTGCCAGCAGCTTAGTGGACACCATCCTCGGCCATGAGCAGTTCTTC
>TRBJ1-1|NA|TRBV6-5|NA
CASSRLWNTEAFF
TGTGCCAGCAGCCGTCTCTGGAACACTGAAGCTTTCTTT
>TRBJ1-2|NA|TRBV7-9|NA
CASSLGGNYGYTF
TGTGCCAGCAGCCTAGGGGGTAACTATGGCTACACCTTC
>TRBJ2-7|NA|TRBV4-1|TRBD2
CASSQDPIATSGYEQYF
TGCGCCAGCAGCCAAGATCCCATCGCCACTAGCGGCTACGAGCAGTACTTC
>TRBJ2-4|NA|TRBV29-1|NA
CSVERGGDIQYF
TGCAGCGTTGAAAGGGGTGGGGACATTCAGTACTTC
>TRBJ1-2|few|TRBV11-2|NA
CASSLDREGTGYTF
TGTGCCAGCAGCTTAGATAGAGAAGGCACCGGCTACACCTTC
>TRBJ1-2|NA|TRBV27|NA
CASSLSMGNYGYTF
TGTGCCAGCAGTTTATCGATGGGTAACTATGGCTACACCTTC
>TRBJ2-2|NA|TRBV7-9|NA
CASSPLAETGELFF
TGTGCCAGCAGCCCACTAGCAGAAACCGGGGAGCTGTTTTTT
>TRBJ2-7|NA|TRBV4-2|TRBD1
CASSQELGQGDYEQYF
TGTGCCAGCAGCCAAGAGCTTGGACAGGGGGACTACGAGCAGTACTTC
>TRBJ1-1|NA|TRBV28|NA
CASSFPLGGDTEAFF
TGTGCCAGCAGTTTCCCTTTGGGGGGGGACACTGAAGCTTTCTTT
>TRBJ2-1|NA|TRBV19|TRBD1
CASTPWGTGEKVNEQFF
TGTGCCAGTACTCCATGGGGGACAGGGGAAAAGGTCAATGAGCAGTTCTTC
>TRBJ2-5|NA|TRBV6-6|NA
CASATTETQYF
TGTGCCAGCGCTACGACGGAGACCCAGTACTTC
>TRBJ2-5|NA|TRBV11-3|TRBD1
CASSRGQGVGETQYF
TGTGCCAGCAGTCGGGGACAGGGGGTCGGGGAGACCCAGTACTTC
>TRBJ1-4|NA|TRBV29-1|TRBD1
CSATGTGLEKLFF
TGCAGCGCCACCGGGACAGGGTTGGAAAAACTGTTTTTT
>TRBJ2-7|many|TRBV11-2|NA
CASSPLDSLGEQYF
TGTGCCAGCAGCCCGTTGGACAGCCTGGGCGAGCAGTACTTC
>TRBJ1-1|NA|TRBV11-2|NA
CASSRIAEAFF
TGTGCCAGCAGCCGAATCGCTGAAGCTTTCTTT
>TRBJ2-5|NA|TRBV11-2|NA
CASSPGGRGRGETQYF
TGTGCCAGCAGCCCAGGGGGGAGGGGCCGAGGGGAGACCCAGTACTTC
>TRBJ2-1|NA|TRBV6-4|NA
CASSVATGTSYNEQFF
TGTGCCAGCAGTGTCGCGACGGGTACCTCCTACAATGAGCAGTTCTTC
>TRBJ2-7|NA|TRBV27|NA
CASSLTLNSYEQYF
TGTGCCAGCAGTTTGACACTTAACTCCTACGAGCAGTACTTC
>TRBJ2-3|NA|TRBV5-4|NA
CASRETFATDTQYF
TGTGCCAGCCGGGAGACTTTTGCCACAGATACGCAGTATTTT
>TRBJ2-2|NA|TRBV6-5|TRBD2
CASSYALAGQGELFF
TGTGCCAGCAGTTACGCCCTAGCGGGACAAGGGGAGCTGTTTTTT
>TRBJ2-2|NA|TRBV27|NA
CASSPTGDTGELFF
TGTGCCAGCAGCCCCACGGGGGACACCGGGGAGCTGTTTTTT
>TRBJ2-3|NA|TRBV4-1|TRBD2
CASSSSGGLAGSTDTQYF
TGCGCCAGCAGTTCGTCCGGCGGACTAGCGGGGAGCACAGATACGCAGTATTTT
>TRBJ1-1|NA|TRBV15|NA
CATSRIPPRIGDTEAFF
TGTGCCACCAGCAGAATACCCCCACGGATCGGGGACACTGAAGCTTTCTTT
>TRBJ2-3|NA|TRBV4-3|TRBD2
CASSQDLAGGPDTQYF
TGCGCCAGCAGCCAAGATCTAGCGGGGGGGCCAGATACGCAGTATTTT
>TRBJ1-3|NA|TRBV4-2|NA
CASSPERGSTGNTIYF
TGTGCCAGCAGCCCAGAAAGGGGATCGACGGGAAACACCATATATTTT
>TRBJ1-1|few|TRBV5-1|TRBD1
CASRGEGGLGLNTEAFF
TGCGCCAGCAGAGGTGAAGGGGGCCTAGGGCTGAACACTGAAGCTTTCTTT
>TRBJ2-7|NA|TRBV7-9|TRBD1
CASSPTGQEIYEQYF
TGTGCCAGCAGCCCGACCGGACAGGAGATCTACGAGCAGTACTTC
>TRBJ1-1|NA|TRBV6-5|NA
CASIAGDSNTEAFF
TGTGCCAGCATTGCAGGGGATTCGAACACTGAAGCTTTCTTT
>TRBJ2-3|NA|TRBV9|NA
CASSLGGASTDTQYF
TGTGCCAGCAGCCTCGGCGGTGCTAGCACAGATACGCAGTATTTT
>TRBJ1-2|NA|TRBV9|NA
CASSVDRSNYGYTF
TGTGCCAGCAGCGTAGACCGCTCTAACTATGGCTACACCTTC
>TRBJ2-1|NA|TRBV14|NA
CASSTFRNGVRNEQFF
TGTGCCAGCAGCACTTTCAGGAACGGGGTGAGGAATGAGCAGTTCTTC
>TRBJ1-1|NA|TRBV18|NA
CASSPRHIRAGTNTEAFF
TGTGCCAGCTCACCACGACACATTCGGGCGGGGACGAACACTGAAGCTTTCTTT
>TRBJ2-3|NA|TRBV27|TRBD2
CASSFLAGGITDTQYF
TGTGCCAGCAGTTTCCTAGCGGGGGGCATCACAGATACGCAGTATTTT
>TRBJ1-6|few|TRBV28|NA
CASSSSSYNSPLHF
TGTGCCAGCAGCTCTAGCTCCTATAATTCACCCCTCCACTTT
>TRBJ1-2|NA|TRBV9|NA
CASGNRVDGYTF
TGTGCCAGCGGAAACAGGGTGGATGGCTACACCTTC
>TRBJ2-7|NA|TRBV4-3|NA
CASSQDAGAIYEQYF
TGCGCCAGCAGCCAAGATGCGGGGGCTATCTACGAGCAGTACTTC
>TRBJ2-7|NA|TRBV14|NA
CASSHPASGAYEQYF
TGTGCCAGCAGCCATCCGGCCTCGGGAGCCTACGAGCAGTACTTC
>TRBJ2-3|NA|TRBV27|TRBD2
CASSLGAGGADTQYF
TGTGCCAGCAGTTTGGGGGCGGGGGGCGCAGATACGCAGTATTTT
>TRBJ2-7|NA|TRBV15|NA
CATSGDREGRTYEQYF
TGTGCCACCAGCGGAGACAGGGAGGGGAGAACCTACGAGCAGTACTTC
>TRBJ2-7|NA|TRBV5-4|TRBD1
CASSFSGGNDEQYF
TGTGCCAGCAGCTTTTCAGGGGGCAACGACGAGCAGTACTTC
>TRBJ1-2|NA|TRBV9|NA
CASSSRDARYGYTF
TGTGCCAGCAGCTCCCGGGACGCCCGCTATGGCTACACCTTC
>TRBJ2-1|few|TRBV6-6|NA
CASSYTGVGSNEQFF
TGTGCCAGCAGTTACACAGGAGTAGGGAGCAATGAGCAGTTCTTC
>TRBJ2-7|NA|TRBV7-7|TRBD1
CASSSRDSSYEQYF
TGTGCCAGCAGTTCCCGGGACAGCTCCTACGAGCAGTACTTC
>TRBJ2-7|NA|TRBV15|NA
CATSLDRLYEQYF
TGTGCCACCAGCTTGGATCGGCTCTACGAGCAGTACTTC
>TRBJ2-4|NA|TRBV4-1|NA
CASSQVVEKNIQYF
TGCGCCAGCAGCCAAGTGGTAGAGAAAAACATTCAGTACTTC
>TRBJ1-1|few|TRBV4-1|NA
CASSQERSTEAFF
TGCGCCAGCAGCCAAGAAAGATCCACTGAAGCTTTCTTT
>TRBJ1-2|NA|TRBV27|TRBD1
CASSFQAGEAGGYGYTF
TGTGCCAGCAGTTTTCAGGCAGGGGAGGCAGGGGGCTATGGCTACACCTTC
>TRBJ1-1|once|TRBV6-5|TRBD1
CASSFYRGQTEAFF
TGTGCCAGCAGTTTCTACAGGGGGCAAACTGAAGCTTTCTTT
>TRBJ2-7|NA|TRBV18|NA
CASSPEDGDYEQYF
TGTGCCAGCTCACCAGAGGACGGAGACTACGAGCAGTACTTC
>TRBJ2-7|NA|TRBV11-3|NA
CASSSHLHPYEQYF
TGTGCCAGCAGCTCACACCTGCATCCCTACGAGCAGTACTTC